This T cell receptor (beta chain) was profiled in a study of blood T cell repertoires in COVID-19. Whole-study context: There were acute and convalescent COVID-19 samples, and they came from the United States, Italy and Spain. PBMCs, B-cell-depleted T cells, or T cells provided the cDNA or gDNA that made up the material.

Participants reported their clinical history, and cohort assignment relied on those reports. Donors in Cohort 3 who had recovered were those with two negative PCRs, healthcare professional clearance, or resolution of their symptoms. Sequencing used immunoSEQ multiplex PCR; TCRdb keeps in-frame clones, though not all of them. The repertoire holds under 300,000 clones, 80% to 90% seen once, with roughly 8.3% in the top ten. The source is a man aged 40-49 years who had recovered from COVID-19. Sequencing input: PBMCs or T cells enriched from blood (not recorded which).

CDR3 DNA sequence: TGTGCCAGTAGTATTATCGCTAGCGGGATTAATCCAGATACGCAGTATTTT. It translates to CASSIIASGINPDTQYF. The chain uses TRBV19 and TRBJ2-3; 9 bases line up with TRBD2. Germline V CDR1 and CDR2: LNHDA, SQIVND (reference sequence). This CDR3 has 17 amino acids. The trim removed 3 bases at V and 4 bases at J, leaving 11 bases unmatched. Full variable domain (rest looked up from reference TRBV19 and TRBJ2-3): DGGITQSPKYLFRKEGQNVTLSCEQNLNHDAMYWYRQDPGQGLRLIYYSQIVNDFQKGDIAEGYSVSREKKESFPLTVTSAQKNPTAFYLCASSIIASGINPDTQYFGPGTRLTVL.